The 5 T cell receptor beta chains presented below share a single source sample, sequenced in a study of cytomegalovirus exposure and HLA in healthy donors. The PCR had 60 Vbeta and 13 Jbeta primers. The assay was immunoSEQ multiplex PCR, and TCRdb's table has in-frame clones only and misses some. Seen here are 100,000 to 150,000 clones, 80% observed once, and the top ten hold 1%. Sequenced material: PBMCs. These receptors all come from a man aged 35-49 years in good health and CMV-seronegative.

The rearrangement joins TRBV10-3 to TRBJ2-2; D is perhaps TRBD2 (6 bases). The germline V gene has CDR1 ENHRY and CDR2 SYGVKD. V was cut by 0 bases and J by 4 bases, with 15 bases left in between. This CDR3 comprises 17 residues. The CDR3, as DNA: TGTGCCATCAGTGAGTCGATTGGGGGGACCGGCACCGGGGAGCTGTTTTTT. Amino acid sequence: CAISESIGGTGTGELFF.

The chain employs TRBV29-1 and TRBJ1-2; 8 bases agree with TRBD1. Germline CDR1 SQVTM, CDR2 ANQGSEA. This CDR3 is built from 12 residues. The V gene end was trimmed by 5 bases and the J gene end by 4 bases; junction bases not matched to a gene: 3. CDR3 coding DNA: TGCAGCGTTCTAGGACAGGGCTATGGCTACACCTTC. Translation: CSVLGQGYGYTF.

The chain uses TRBV27 and TRBJ1-2, with 8 bases identical to TRBD1. V dropped 6 bases and J dropped 4; count of bases not matched to a gene: 7. This CDR3 spans 14 amino acids. Germline assignment: CDR1 MNHEY and CDR2 SMNVEV (reference sequence). The CDR3 DNA reads TGTGCCAGCAGAAGACCGGGACAGGTCTATGGCTACACCTTC. Encoded protein: CASRRPGQVYGYTF.

J is TRBJ2-2 and V is TRBV5-6, with TRBD2 matching over 13 bases. V lost 2 bases to trimming and J lost 5 bases; unmatched junction nucleotides: 6. CDR1 is SGHDT, CDR2 YYEEEE, per germline. The CDR3 sequence is 17 residues long. This CDR3 reads CASSFRTSGSRTGELFF. DNA for the CDR3: TGTGCCAGCAGCTTTCGGACTAGCGGGAGTAGGACCGGGGAGCTGTTTTTT.

The gene calls are TRBV5-1 and TRBJ2-7; maybe TRBD2 (6 bases). Trimming left V 7 bases short and J 5 bases short, with 16 bases between. The CDR3 runs 13 residues. Germline CDR1 is SGHRS and CDR2 is YFSETQ. CDR3 DNA sequence: TGCGCCAGCGGTTGGGAGGCGAGCGACGAGCAGTACTTC. Translating gives CASGWEASDEQYF.